The rows below give T cell receptor beta chains drawn from one sample of a study of blood T cell repertoires in COVID-19. Generated by immunoSEQ multiplex PCR, the TCRdb table keeps only in-frame clones and is missing some. The sample comprises about 210,000 clones, around 88% of which are singletons, and around 1.6% rests with the top ten. The sample comprised peripheral blood. The receptors originated from a man between 18 and 29 years old with active or convalescent COVID-19. Both conserved end residues are part of each CDR3. The order of the fields is J gene, V gene, clone size, D gene, CDR3 DNA, CDR3 protein. The D gene is left open where the match is weak. Some rows mark clone size as missing; the rest say once, few, many or name a class of expanded clone.

j_gene: TRBJ2-3
v_gene: TRBV5-1
abundance: few
d_gene: TRBD1
CDR3nt: TGCGCCAGCAGCATCGACAGGGTGAGCACAGATACGCAGTATTTT
CDR3aa: CASSIDRVSTDTQYF

j_gene: TRBJ2-3
v_gene: TRBV11-2
abundance: NA
d_gene: NA
CDR3nt: TGTGCCAGCAGCTTAGCAGGGCCGGATACGCAGTATTTT
CDR3aa: CASSLAGPDTQYF

j_gene: TRBJ2-7
v_gene: TRBV6-5
abundance: NA
d_gene: TRBD1
CDR3nt: TGTGCCAGCAGTTGGGCCGGGACAGGGACCTACGAGCAGTACTTC
CDR3aa: CASSWAGTGTYEQYF

j_gene: TRBJ2-2
v_gene: TRBV7-9
abundance: NA
d_gene: NA
CDR3nt: TGTGCCAGCAGTTATAACACCGGGGAGCTGTTTTTT
CDR3aa: CASSYNTGELFF

j_gene: TRBJ1-6
v_gene: TRBV28
abundance: few
d_gene: NA
CDR3nt: TGTGCCAGCAGTTCGCTGGCGCTTCAGGTTTCACCCCTCCACTTT
CDR3aa: CASSSLALQVSPLHF

j_gene: TRBJ2-3
v_gene: TRBV6-4
abundance: NA
d_gene: TRBD2
CDR3nt: TGTGCCAGCAGTGTTGCTAGCGGGGTGAGCACAGATACGCAGTATTTT
CDR3aa: CASSVASGVSTDTQYF

j_gene: TRBJ2-7
v_gene: TRBV18
abundance: NA
d_gene: NA
CDR3nt: TGTGCCAGCTCACCACAGCGCCGGGATTACGAGCAGTACTTC
CDR3aa: CASSPQRRDYEQYF

j_gene: TRBJ1-5
v_gene: TRBV19
abundance: NA
d_gene: TRBD1
CDR3nt: TGTGCCAGTAGTATAAGGGGACAGCGTAGCAATCAGCCCCAGCATTTT
CDR3aa: CASSIRGQRSNQPQHF

j_gene: TRBJ2-6
v_gene: TRBV28
abundance: NA
d_gene: NA
CDR3nt: TGTGCCAGCAGTTCTGACAAAATCTCTGGGGCCAACGTCCTGACTTTC
CDR3aa: CASSSDKISGANVLTF

j_gene: TRBJ2-1
v_gene: TRBV24-1
abundance: few
d_gene: NA
CDR3nt: TGTGCCACCAGTGACCCGCGCGGGGCCAATGAGCAGTTCTTC
CDR3aa: CATSDPRGANEQFF

j_gene: TRBJ1-5
v_gene: TRBV2
abundance: NA
d_gene: NA
CDR3nt: TGTGCCAGCAGGGACAAGACAGGATCCAATCAGCCCCAGCATTTT
CDR3aa: CASRDKTGSNQPQHF

j_gene: TRBJ2-6
v_gene: TRBV27
abundance: NA
d_gene: NA
CDR3nt: TGTGCCAGCAGTTCGGCTGGGGCCAACGTCCTGACTTTC
CDR3aa: CASSSAGANVLTF

j_gene: TRBJ2-1
v_gene: TRBV10-1
abundance: NA
d_gene: NA
CDR3nt: TGCGCCAGCAGTGAGTCTAGGAGGGGGCGTAGGGGCTCCTACAATGAGCAGTTCTTC
CDR3aa: CASSESRRGRRGSYNEQFF